The 17 T cell receptor beta chains below come from one sample, sequenced in a study of long-term antiretroviral therapy in people with HIV. The assay used was immunoSEQ (version v3.0), run at survey level. The data were produced by immunoSEQ multiplex PCR, yet TCRdb's version contains in-frame clones alone and is incomplete. The top ten hold roughly 3.5% of the sample, which has about 31,000 clones, approximately 85% seen once. Source: unsorted PBMCs, taken 0.8 years before starting antiretroviral therapy. Receptor source: a man between 18 and 29 years old with HIV.

The gene calls are TRBV18 and TRBJ1-5; 7 bases map to TRBD1. Per the germline V gene, CDR1 is KGHSH and CDR2 is LQKENI. Germline trimming cut 0 bases from V and 9 bases from J; bases unmatched to any gene: 11. CDR3 length: 16 amino acids. CDR3 sequence: CASSPPAGSAGGPQHF. As DNA, the CDR3 is TGTGCCAGCTCACCACCCGCTGGGTCGGCAGGGGGGCCCCAGCATTTT.

This clone was seen just once. J is TRBJ2-5 and V is TRBV2, with unresolved D. Germline values: CDR1 SNHLY, CDR2 FYNNEI. Trimming stripped 0 bases from V and 8 bases from J, with 7 bases between. The CDR3 sequence is 12 residues long. The CDR3 DNA reads as TGTGCCAGCAGTGAAGCGCTTATAACCCAGTACTTC. It codes for CASSEALITQYF.

This rearrangement joins TRBV29-1 to TRBJ2-5; D is possibly TRBD2 (6 bases). V lost 3 bases and J lost 2, with 25 bases in between. This CDR3 region has 18 residues. Germline CDR1 and CDR2: SQVTM and ANQGSEA. For the CDR3, the DNA is TGCAGCGTTGATTTAATTGGCGGCTGGGGGACTCCTCAAGAGACCCAGTACTTC. Protein sequence: CSVDLIGGWGTPQETQYF.

The V and J genes are TRBV29-1 and TRBJ2-3, with 7 bases that match TRBD2. The CDR3 consists of 13 residues. Germline assignment: CDR1 SQVTM and CDR2 ANQGSEA. V trimming: 8 bases; J trimming: 1 base; junction bases outside the gene matches: 6. CDR3 in amino acids: CSSQRDGTDTQYF. The CDR3 DNA follows: TGCAGCTCGCAGCGGGACGGCACAGATACGCAGTATTTT.

The chain uses TRBV5-4 and TRBJ1-2; TRBD1 agrees at 10 bases. V shed 0 bases, J shed 6 bases, and the junction held 5 bases outside the gene matches. This CDR3 contains 15 residues. Per germline, CDR1 SGHNT and CDR2 YYREEE (reference sequence). CDR3: CASSLVGQGVHGYTF. The CDR3 DNA sequence: TGTGCCAGCAGCTTGGTCGGACAGGGGGTACATGGCTACACCTTC. Drawing the rest from reference TRBV5-4 and TRBJ1-2, the complete variable domain is ETGVTQSPTHLIKTRGQQVTLRCSSQSGHNTVSWYQQALGQGPQFIFQYYREEENGRGNFPPRFSGLQFPNYSSELNVNALELDDSALYLCASSLVGQGVHGYTFGSGTRLTVV.

This chain uses TRBV29-1 with TRBJ1-3; D remains ambiguous. This CDR3 contains 11 residues. The germline CDR1 and CDR2 sequences are SQVTM and ANQGSEA. The V end was cut by 7 bases, the J end by 2 bases, with 6 bases between. The CDR3 DNA reads TGCAGCGCCGCAACTGGAAACACCATATATTTT. Encoded protein: CSAATGNTIYF. Filled out from reference TRBV29-1 and TRBJ1-3, the complete variable domain reads SAVISQKPSRDICQRGTSLTIQCQVDSQVTMMFWYRQQPGQSLTLIATANQGSEATYESGFVIDKFPISRPNLTFSTLTVSNMSPEDSSIYLCSAATGNTIYFGEGSWLTVV.

The chain recombines TRBV19 with TRBJ1-1; 8 bases agree with TRBD1. The germline gives CDR1 LNHDA, CDR2 SQIVND (reference sequence). The CDR3 totals 14 residues. Trimming removed 5 bases from V and 5 bases from J; junction bases left unmatched: 7. The CDR3 sequence is CASSDRGWGTEAFF. In DNA form, the CDR3 reads TGTGCCAGTAGTGACAGGGGATGGGGGACTGAAGCTTTCTTT.

V is TRBV7-2 and J is TRBJ1-1; tentatively, D is TRBD1 (5 bases). The V end lost 5 bases, the J end lost 6 bases, and 7 bases lay between the germline ends. The germline V gene encodes CDR1 SGHTA and CDR2 FQGNSA. CDR3 length equals 11 residues. Written as DNA, the CDR3 is TGTGCCAGCAGCCCAGGGCCTGAAGCTTTCTTT. Translated: CASSPGPEAFF.

CDR3 DNA sequence: TGTGCCACCAGCAGAGAGAGTAGCGGTAGCTACGAGCAGTACTTC. It encodes CATSRESSGSYEQYF. The chain uses TRBV15 and TRBJ2-7, with D perhaps matching TRBD2 (6 bases). Germline-derived CDR1 and CDR2 are LNHNV and YYDKDF (reference sequence). V lost 0 bases, J lost 3 bases, and 12 bases lay in between. This CDR3 contains 15 residues.

The chain employs TRBV5-1 and TRBJ2-1; D unclear. V lost 0 bases, J lost 5 bases, and 9 bases lay in between. The germline gives CDR1 SGHRS, CDR2 YFSETQ. The CDR3 covers 14 residues. The CDR3 spells CASSLATTDNEQFF. Written as DNA, the CDR3 is TGCGCCAGCAGCTTGGCCACGACCGACAATGAGCAGTTCTTC.

The rearrangement joins TRBV7-3 to TRBJ2-2; no clear D. The germline V gene encodes CDR1 SGHTA and CDR2 FQGTGA. Trimming shortened V by 2 bases and J by 2 bases, and 15 bases separated the two germline ends. This CDR3 spans 17 amino acids. Here the CDR3 reads CASSLGEKKSNTGELFF. CDR3 nucleotide sequence: TGTGCCAGCAGCTTAGGGGAAAAGAAGTCCAACACCGGGGAGCTGTTTTTT.

The chain has TRBV7-3 and TRBJ2-3, with unresolved D. The germline gives CDR1 SGHTA, CDR2 FQGTGA. The CDR3 is 15 amino acids. Trimming took 3 bases from V and 3 from J, leaving 13 bases between them. Here the CDR3 DNA reads TGTGCCAGCAGCTTTGGCGTGAGAGCAACAGATACGCAGTATTTT. It yields the protein CASSFGVRATDTQYF. Based on the CDR3 plus reference TRBV7-3 and TRBJ2-3, the full variable domain is GAGVSQTPSNKVTEKGKYVELRCDPISGHTALYWYRQSLGQGPEFLIYFQGTGAADDSGLPNDRFFAVRPEGSVSTLKIQRTERGDSAVYLCASSFGVRATDTQYFGPGTRLTVL.

The V and J genes are TRBV29-1 and TRBJ2-1; 12 nucleotides align to TRBD2. CDR3 length: 14 amino acids. V gave up 4 bases and J gave up 10 bases; unmatched junction bases: 8. Germline V gives CDR1 SQVTM, CDR2 ANQGSEA. The CDR3 spells CSVGVTGLAGEQFF. In nucleotides, the CDR3 is TGCAGCGTTGGTGTTACAGGACTAGCGGGAGAGCAGTTCTTC.

The rearrangement uses TRBV28 and TRBJ1-2; tentatively, D is TRBD1 (5 bases). Trimming stripped 4 bases from V and 6 bases from J, with 18 bases between. Per the germline V gene, CDR1 is MDHEN and CDR2 is SYDVKM. The CDR3 spans 15 residues. The DNA for the CDR3 is TGTGCCAGCAGTTCCCCGAGCGGGGGGAGGCATGGCTACACCTTC. Its translation is CASSSPSGGRHGYTF.

The rearrangement links TRBV9 to TRBJ1-6; 8 nucleotides align to TRBD1. V was pared by 4 bases and J by 10 bases, with 7 bases of the junction left unmatched. The CDR3 has 14 residues. The V gene's germline CDR1 is SGDLS and CDR2 YYNGEE. The CDR3 bases are TGTGCCAGCAGCACGACAGGGGTCGGATCACCCCTCCACTTT. Translated, it gives CASSTTGVGSPLHF.

This chain joins TRBV23-1 and TRBJ2-2; a weak D match, TRBD1 (5 bases). TRBV23-1 is assigned to the ORF class and has an uncertain function. The CDR3 extends over 16 amino acids. Deletions cut 4 bases from V and 0 bases from J, with 12 bases between. The CDR3 region has the DNA TGCGCCAGCAGTCTTTGGGTGACAGCGAACACCGGGGAGCTGTTTTTT. Its protein product is CASSLWVTANTGELFF.

The J gene is TRBJ2-7, the V gene TRBV5-5; 7 bases fit TRBD1. The V gene's germline CDR1 is SGHKS and CDR2 YYEKEE (reference sequence). The CDR3 runs to 15 residues. J gave up 2 bases and V 5 bases, and 10 bases lay outside the gene matches. The CDR3 protein is CASSYRGEGTYEQYF. In nucleotides, the CDR3 is TGTGCCAGCAGTTACAGGGGTGAAGGTACCTACGAGCAGTACTTC.